These T cell receptor beta chains were read from a single sample in a study of shared clonotypes between healthy human individuals. Measured with immunoSEQ multiplex PCR; TCRdb has only the in-frame clones, and not every one. Among 500,000 to 650,000 clones listed, around 77% were seen once. Specimen: PBMCs. The receptor source for this set is a woman aged 40 to 50 in good health. Some clones in this sample may be carry-over from other donors' samples. Each CDR3 is given with its conserved first and last residue. The D gene is left open where the match is weak. Not every row has a clone size; where given, it reads once, few, many or a size class.

V gene	D gene	clone size	J gene	CDR3 protein	CDR3 DNA
TRBV28	NA	NA	TRBJ2-1	CAIAGASGNEQFF	TGTGCCATTGCGGGGGCCTCTGGCAATGAGCAGTTCTTC
TRBV27	NA	NA	TRBJ2-2	CASSPANTGELFF	TGTGCCAGCAGTCCCGCGAACACCGGGGAGCTGTTTTTT
TRBV2	TRBD2	NA	TRBJ2-1	CASSALAGEVGLQFF	TGTGCCAGCAGTGCCCTAGCGGGAGAGGTTGGTCTACAGTTCTTC
TRBV12-5	TRBD2	NA	TRBJ2-1	CASAGDSNEQFF	TGTGCTAGCGCGGGAGATAGCAATGAGCAGTTCTTC
TRBV5-1	NA	NA	TRBJ2-3	CASKLTGFTDTQYF	TGCGCCAGCAAGTTAACCGGGTTCACAGATACGCAGTATTTT
TRBV28	NA	NA	TRBJ1-2	CASSLSGTYGYTF	TGTGCCAGCAGTTTATCGGGGACCTATGGCTACACCTTC
TRBV9	NA	NA	TRBJ2-7	CASSARDRPWDEQYF	TGTGCCAGCAGCGCCCGGGACCGCCCATGGGACGAGCAGTACTTC
TRBV7-9	TRBD1	NA	TRBJ2-7	CASSKGTGEIHYEQYF	TGTGCCAGCAGCAAAGGGACAGGGGAGATTCACTACGAGCAGTACTTC
TRBV19	NA	NA	TRBJ2-5	CASSTTSQETQYF	TGTGCCAGTAGTACCACGTCTCAAGAGACCCAGTACTTC
TRBV18	TRBD2	once	TRBJ2-1	CASSPSGGGYNEQFF	TGTGCCAGCTCACCATCGGGAGGAGGCTACAATGAGCAGTTCTTC
TRBV4-3	TRBD1	few	TRBJ1-2	CASSQGQGGYGYTF	TGCGCCAGCAGCCAAGGACAGGGAGGCTATGGCTACACCTTC
TRBV5-5	TRBD1	NA	TRBJ2-5	CASSLGLGQQYQETQYF	TGTGCCAGCAGCTTGGGTCTGGGACAGCAGTACCAAGAGACCCAGTACTTC
TRBV5-1	TRBD1	NA	TRBJ2-5	CASGVQQGVETQYF	TGCGCCAGCGGTGTGCAGCAGGGGGTTGAGACCCAGTACTTC
TRBV19	NA	NA	TRBJ1-5	CASSMVRNSNQPQHF	TGTGCCAGTAGTATGGTCAGAAATAGCAATCAGCCCCAGCATTTT
TRBV28	NA	NA	TRBJ2-4	CASPPSGAGSRNIQYF	TGTGCCAGCCCCCCTAGTGGGGCGGGATCTAGGAACATTCAGTACTTC
TRBV5-4	NA	NA	TRBJ1-2	CASSLVQDNYGYTF	TGTGCCAGCAGCTTGGTCCAGGACAACTATGGCTACACCTTC
TRBV5-1	NA	NA	TRBJ1-5	CASSLEGGRQPQHF	TGCGCCAGCAGCTTGGAAGGGGGTCGTCAGCCCCAGCATTTT
TRBV9	NA	NA	TRBJ2-7	CASSPQVSSYEQYF	TGTGCCAGCAGCCCCCAGGTGTCCTCCTACGAGCAGTACTTC
TRBV5-3	TRBD1	NA	TRBJ2-5	CARSTGQGQETQYF	TGTGCCAGAAGCACGGGACAGGGTCAAGAGACCCAGTACTTC
TRBV11-2	NA	NA	TRBJ2-7	CASSLGRGIYEQYF	TGTGCCAGCAGCTTAGGGCGTGGGATCTACGAGCAGTACTTC
TRBV10-3	NA	NA	TRBJ1-1	CAISDPGPETEAFF	TGTGCCATCAGTGACCCAGGGCCCGAGACTGAAGCTTTCTTT
TRBV4-1	TRBD2	NA	TRBJ2-4	CASSQDTGGPGKNIQYF	TGCGCCAGCAGCCAAGATACGGGAGGGCCGGGCAAAAACATTCAGTACTTC
TRBV6-6	NA	NA	TRBJ1-3	CASSYAGADSGNTIYF	TGTGCCAGCAGTTACGCCGGGGCGGACTCTGGAAACACCATATATTTT
TRBV30	NA	NA	TRBJ1-2	CAWSVPGGYGYTF	TGTGCCTGGAGTGTACCGGGAGGCTATGGCTACACCTTC
TRBV10-3	NA	once	TRBJ2-1	CAISAGVSSYNEQFF	TGTGCCATCAGTGCGGGCGTTAGCTCCTACAATGAGCAGTTCTTC
TRBV5-4	TRBD1	NA	TRBJ2-3	CASSLGDRNTDTQYF	TGTGCCAGCAGCTTGGGGGACAGGAACACAGATACGCAGTATTTT